This is a list of T cell receptor beta chains from one sample in a study of vaccination effects on CD4 cells after COVID-19. These receptors' antigens are unknown. Clones were read by immunoSEQ multiplex PCR, and TCRdb kept only the in-frame ones, dropping some. Of roughly 30,000 clones listed, more than 70% are singletons. Sequencing was performed on CD4+ T cells from PBMCs cultured with HCoV-OC43 spike peptides, taken before COVID-19 vaccination. Receptors were obtained from a human donor who received a COVID-19 vaccine. The CDR3 runs from the conserved cysteine through the conserved F or W. Fields, in order: V gene, clone size, D gene, J gene, CDR3 protein, CDR3 DNA. A D gene is named only where the DNA matches it firmly. Where a row states a size, it is once, few, many or the class of an expanded clone; other rows omit it.

v_gene: TRBV25-1; abundance: .; d_gene: .; j_gene: TRBJ1-5; CDR3aa: CASSGQDRHQPQHF; CDR3nt: TGTGCCAGCAGTGGTCAGGATCGCCATCAGCCCCAGCATTTT
v_gene: TRBV7-2; abundance: .; d_gene: .; j_gene: TRBJ1-2; CDR3aa: CASSSNAANMKAHGYTF; CDR3nt: TGTGCCAGCAGCTCCAATGCCGCTAACATGAAAGCCCATGGCTACACCTTC
v_gene: TRBV2; abundance: .; d_gene: .; j_gene: TRBJ2-6; CDR3aa: CASSSNPGSGANVLTF; CDR3nt: TGTGCCAGCAGTTCAAATCCGGGCTCTGGGGCCAACGTCCTGACTTTC
v_gene: TRBV7-3; abundance: few; d_gene: .; j_gene: TRBJ2-2; CDR3aa: CASSLDTGELFF; CDR3nt: TGTGCCAGCAGCTTAGACACCGGGGAGCTGTTTTTT
v_gene: TRBV3-1/TRBV3-2; abundance: .; d_gene: TRBD1; j_gene: TRBJ2-7; CDR3aa: CASSRGTGGTYEQYF; CDR3nt: TGTGCCAGCAGCCGGGGGACAGGGGGGACCTACGAGCAGTACTTC
v_gene: TRBV7-3; abundance: .; d_gene: TRBD2; j_gene: TRBJ2-2; CDR3aa: CASRRSAGANTGELFF; CDR3nt: TGTGCCAGCAGGCGAAGTGCGGGAGCGAACACCGGGGAGCTGTTTTTT
v_gene: TRBV19; abundance: once; d_gene: .; j_gene: TRBJ1-3; CDR3aa: CASSPPTRISGNTIYF; CDR3nt: TGTGCCAGTAGTCCACCGACTAGGATCTCTGGAAACACCATATATTTT
v_gene: TRBV5-1; abundance: .; d_gene: .; j_gene: TRBJ1-2; CDR3aa: CASSLELGRAYGYTF; CDR3nt: TGCGCCAGCAGCTTGGAATTAGGGAGGGCCTATGGCTACACCTTC
v_gene: TRBV6-2/TRBV6-3; abundance: .; d_gene: .; j_gene: TRBJ2-3; CDR3aa: CASSSRGGTDTQYF; CDR3nt: TGTGCCAGCAGTTCGCGAGGGGGCACAGATACGCAGTATTTT
v_gene: TRBV5-1; abundance: .; d_gene: TRBD2; j_gene: TRBJ2-3; CDR3aa: CASSLEGGGDTQYF; CDR3nt: TGCGCCAGCAGCTTGGAGGGCGGGGGAGATACGCAGTATTTT
v_gene: TRBV18; abundance: .; d_gene: .; j_gene: TRBJ2-1; CDR3aa: CASSPDVYNEQFF; CDR3nt: TGTGCCAGCTCACCGGACGTTTACAATGAGCAGTTCTTC
v_gene: TRBV7-3; abundance: few; d_gene: TRBD2; j_gene: TRBJ2-1; CDR3aa: CASSLGLAASYNEQFF; CDR3nt: TGTGCCAGCAGCTTAGGACTAGCGGCATCCTACAATGAGCAGTTCTTC
v_gene: TRBV5-1; abundance: few; d_gene: .; j_gene: TRBJ1-6; CDR3aa: CASSLTFNSPLHF; CDR3nt: TGCGCCAGCAGTCTTACCTTCAATTCACCCCTCCACTTT
v_gene: TRBV13; abundance: .; d_gene: TRBD1; j_gene: TRBJ2-3; CDR3aa: CASSSGQGAGTQYF; CDR3nt: TGTGCCAGCAGCTCGGGACAGGGGGCGGGAACGCAGTATTTT
v_gene: TRBV6-5; abundance: .; d_gene: .; j_gene: TRBJ2-3; CDR3aa: CASKPGRQPDTQYF; CDR3nt: TGTGCCAGCAAACCGGGACGACAGCCAGATACGCAGTATTTT
v_gene: TRBV5-6; abundance: few; d_gene: .; j_gene: TRBJ1-2; CDR3aa: CASSRRTSYGYTF; CDR3nt: TGTGCCAGCAGCCGGAGAACGTCCTATGGCTACACCTTC
v_gene: TRBV19; abundance: .; d_gene: TRBD1; j_gene: TRBJ1-1; CDR3aa: CASSIGGRGLAEAFF; CDR3nt: TGTGCCAGTAGTATAGGCGGCAGGGGGCTCGCTGAAGCTTTCTTT
v_gene: TRBV19; abundance: .; d_gene: TRBD1; j_gene: TRBJ1-2; CDR3aa: CASSVPGQGVGYTF; CDR3nt: TGTGCCAGTAGTGTCCCGGGACAGGGCGTTGGCTACACCTTC
v_gene: TRBV21-1; abundance: .; d_gene: .; j_gene: TRBJ1-5; CDR3aa: CASSKEGKPNQPQHF; CDR3nt: TGTGCCAGCAGCAAAGAGGGAAAGCCGAATCAGCCCCAGCATTTT
v_gene: TRBV5-4; abundance: .; d_gene: .; j_gene: TRBJ2-1; CDR3aa: CASSLVGPNNEQFF; CDR3nt: TGTGCCAGCAGCTTGGTGGGACCAAACAATGAGCAGTTCTTC
v_gene: TRBV4-2; abundance: .; d_gene: .; j_gene: TRBJ1-2; CDR3aa: CASSQGISDNGYTF; CDR3nt: TGTGCCAGCAGCCAAGGAATCTCGGACAATGGCTACACCTTC
v_gene: TRBV19; abundance: .; d_gene: .; j_gene: TRBJ1-5; CDR3aa: CASSQGGNQPQHF; CDR3nt: TGTGCCAGTAGTCAAGGTGGCAATCAGCCCCAGCATTTT
v_gene: TRBV18; abundance: .; d_gene: .; j_gene: TRBJ2-5; CDR3aa: CASSWGGETQYF; CDR3nt: TGTGCCAGCTCGTGGGGCGGGGAGACCCAGTACTTC
v_gene: TRBV15; abundance: .; d_gene: .; j_gene: TRBJ2-1; CDR3aa: CATSRVTGSYNEQFF; CDR3nt: TGTGCCACCAGCAGAGTTACAGGCTCCTACAATGAGCAGTTCTTC
v_gene: TRBV2; abundance: .; d_gene: TRBD2; j_gene: TRBJ2-1; CDR3aa: CASSFSSGSSGEQFF; CDR3nt: TGTGCCAGCAGTTTCTCCAGCGGGAGCAGTGGTGAGCAGTTCTTC
v_gene: TRBV25-1; abundance: .; d_gene: .; j_gene: TRBJ1-1; CDR3aa: CASSSGGGSEAFF; CDR3nt: TGTGCCAGCAGTTCTGGAGGGGGTAGTGAAGCTTTCTTT
v_gene: TRBV2; abundance: .; d_gene: .; j_gene: TRBJ1-1; CDR3aa: CASSLINTEAFF; CDR3nt: TGTGCCAGCAGTTTGATTAACACTGAAGCTTTCTTT
v_gene: TRBV6-5; abundance: .; d_gene: TRBD2; j_gene: TRBJ2-1; CDR3aa: CASRPSGSSYNEQFF; CDR3nt: TGTGCCAGCAGACCTAGCGGGAGCTCCTACAATGAGCAGTTCTTC
v_gene: TRBV5-5; abundance: once; d_gene: TRBD1; j_gene: TRBJ2-7; CDR3aa: CASSLSTGVSYEQYF; CDR3nt: TGTGCCAGCAGCTTGAGTACAGGGGTCTCCTACGAGCAGTACTTC
v_gene: TRBV7-2; abundance: .; d_gene: .; j_gene: TRBJ2-5; CDR3aa: CASSFGLRAQETQYF; CDR3nt: TGTGCCAGCAGCTTCGGACTCAGGGCTCAAGAGACCCAGTACTTC
v_gene: TRBV5-4; abundance: few; d_gene: .; j_gene: TRBJ1-2; CDR3aa: CASSLAGRVDYGYTF; CDR3nt: TGTGCCAGCAGCTTGGCCGGGAGGGTCGACTATGGCTACACCTTC
v_gene: TRBV20-1; abundance: .; d_gene: .; j_gene: TRBJ2-5; CDR3aa: CSASAIQTQYF; CDR3nt: TGCAGTGCTAGTGCCATCCAGACCCAGTACTTC
v_gene: TRBV6-5; abundance: .; d_gene: .; j_gene: TRBJ2-1; CDR3aa: CASSYSGTTNNEQFF; CDR3nt: TGTGCCAGCAGTTACTCGGGGACAACCAACAATGAGCAGTTCTTC
v_gene: TRBV11-3; abundance: .; d_gene: .; j_gene: TRBJ1-6; CDR3aa: CASSLTGTNSPLHF; CDR3nt: TGTGCCAGCAGCTTAACCGGCACTAATTCACCCCTCCACTTT
v_gene: TRBV19; abundance: .; d_gene: TRBD2; j_gene: TRBJ2-3; CDR3aa: CASSVAGETQYF; CDR3nt: TGTGCCAGTAGTGTAGCGGGGGAAACGCAGTATTTT
v_gene: TRBV6-1; abundance: .; d_gene: .; j_gene: TRBJ1-6; CDR3aa: CASSDWNSPLHF; CDR3nt: TGTGCCAGCAGTGATTGGAATTCACCCCTCCACTTT
v_gene: TRBV30; abundance: .; d_gene: .; j_gene: TRBJ1-1; CDR3aa: CAWSVRGDTEAFF; CDR3nt: TGTGCCTGGAGTGTCCGGGGGGACACTGAAGCTTTCTTT
v_gene: TRBV18; abundance: .; d_gene: .; j_gene: TRBJ1-5; CDR3aa: CASSLGQLGQPQHF; CDR3nt: TGTGCCAGCTCTCTCGGACAGTTAGGACAGCCCCAGCATTTT
v_gene: TRBV18; abundance: .; d_gene: TRBD1; j_gene: TRBJ2-7; CDR3aa: CASSPQQGDEQYF; CDR3nt: TGTGCCAGCTCACCTCAACAGGGGGACGAGCAGTACTTC
v_gene: TRBV9; abundance: .; d_gene: .; j_gene: TRBJ1-3; CDR3aa: CASSVGSSGNTIYF; CDR3nt: TGTGCCAGCAGCGTAGGCTCCTCTGGAAACACCATATATTTT
v_gene: TRBV3-1/TRBV3-2; abundance: .; d_gene: .; j_gene: TRBJ2-7; CDR3aa: CASSHAKSEQYF; CDR3nt: TGTGCCAGCAGCCATGCCAAGAGCGAGCAGTACTTC
v_gene: TRBV19; abundance: .; d_gene: TRBD2; j_gene: TRBJ2-2; CDR3aa: CASSRGGTSGAPFGGELFF; CDR3nt: TGTGCCAGTAGTAGGGGTGGGACTAGCGGAGCACCCTTCGGAGGGGAGCTGTTTTTT
v_gene: TRBV7-2; abundance: few; d_gene: .; j_gene: TRBJ1-6; CDR3aa: CASSYTGSGSPLHF; CDR3nt: TGTGCCAGCAGCTACACAGGGTCAGGTTCACCCCTCCACTTT
v_gene: TRBV30; abundance: .; d_gene: TRBD2; j_gene: TRBJ2-1; CDR3aa: CAWSPSGGGNEQFF; CDR3nt: TGTGCCTGGAGCCCTAGCGGGGGGGGCAATGAGCAGTTCTTC
v_gene: TRBV6-6; abundance: once; d_gene: TRBD1; j_gene: TRBJ1-1; CDR3aa: CASSPPTGPSAEAFF; CDR3nt: TGTGCCAGCAGTCCCCCGACAGGGCCCAGCGCTGAAGCTTTCTTT
v_gene: TRBV28; abundance: .; d_gene: .; j_gene: TRBJ2-5; CDR3aa: CASSRGGGQETQYF; CDR3nt: TGTGCCAGCAGCCGTGGTGGTGGGCAAGAGACCCAGTACTTC
v_gene: TRBV28; abundance: few; d_gene: TRBD1; j_gene: TRBJ1-5; CDR3aa: CASSSIGQGRSIQPQHF; CDR3nt: TGTGCCAGCAGTTCCATTGGACAGGGCCGCTCGATCCAGCCCCAGCATTTT
v_gene: TRBV27; abundance: few; d_gene: TRBD1; j_gene: TRBJ1-4; CDR3aa: CASSPTPGGGPHEKLFF; CDR3nt: TGTGCCAGCAGTCCTACCCCAGGGGGGGGGCCCCATGAAAAACTGTTTTTT
v_gene: TRBV19; abundance: .; d_gene: .; j_gene: TRBJ1-2; CDR3aa: CASRSRYGYTF; CDR3nt: TGTGCCAGTAGAAGTAGATATGGCTACACCTTC
v_gene: TRBV6-5; abundance: .; d_gene: .; j_gene: TRBJ1-1; CDR3aa: CASKREQVRTEAFF; CDR3nt: TGTGCCAGCAAGAGGGAGCAAGTTCGGACTGAAGCTTTCTTT